This T cell receptor (beta chain) was captured in a study of T-cell memory formation after mild COVID-19 (TCRdb year 2021). The study in broad terms: Most TCR sequence clusters were specific to one of the two donors. Longitudinal TCRalpha and TCRbeta repertoire sequencing tracked T-cell clones expanding and contracting after mild COVID-19 in a couple of donors. Two young, previously healthy adult volunteers made up the cohort, one male and one female.

V loses 3 bases of germline sequence and J loses 11 bases, and the interval between the two ends is 8 bases. CDR3 length: 11 amino acids, cysteine to phenylalanine. The kept DNA is CDR3 alone, 33 bases in frame from the first base. Via the germline V gene (reference sequence), CDR1 is LNHDA and CDR2 SQIVND. Sequencing was carried out with an Illumina NovaSeq 6000. TCRalpha and TCRbeta cDNA libraries were constructed by 5'RACE with constant-segment primers, with sample barcodes and unique molecular identifiers being introduced. RNA was extracted from every sample with Trizol reagent. Libraries were amplified in two PCR steps, with a second sample barcode and Illumina TruSeq adapters added in the second step. Libraries were sequenced on an Illumina NovaSeq with 2 x 150 bp paired-end reads. For the original study's pipeline: With migec v1.2.7, reads were demultiplexed and then collapsed into UMI-guided consensus sequences. With mixcr v2.1.11, UMI consensuses were aligned to TRA and TRB V and J templates and assembled into clonotypes. Expanded or contracted clonotypes were those called significant by both edgeR and NoisET, with noise models trained on biological replicates. For edgeR calls, a false discovery rate-adjusted p below 0.01 and a log2 fold-change threshold of 1 were applied. PCA with hierarchical clustering of max-normalized trajectories of the 1000 most abundant clonotypes was used as exploratory dynamics analysis. The CD4 or CD8 phenotype of responding clones was assigned using the separately sequenced CD4+ and CD8+ repertoires. TCRdb trimmed public reads at Q25 via fastp, called clones via MiXCR and kept in-frame beta chains. When rows share a CDR3 protein, they turn into one entry using the most common DNA and genes. The V and J calls here are based on TCRdb, not the publication. This sample has hundreds of thousands of distinct CDR3 sequences in its table, and 17% of those were observed once. Together, the top ten hold 8.1% of the sample.

Ficoll-Paque density gradient centrifugation was the method used to isolate PBMCs. What the study reported, not specific to this receptor: Whether the second-wave clones peaking on day 37 were SARS-CoV-2 specific was not confirmed. Some responding clones were found in pre-infection memory, which suggests that pre-existing cross-reactive memory T cells took part in the SARS-CoV-2 response. From day 15 to 85, contracting clones showed balanced CD4/CD8 phenotypes, whereas a second wave of clones that expanded from day 15 to 37 leaned towards CD4+. Contracting CD4+ clones turned up mainly in the CM and EM memory subsets, whereas EMRA was where CD8+ clones were enriched. Only a couple of mild cases were covered in the study, and larger cohorts including severe cases with pre-infection samples were considered necessary.

To note about this clonotype: There is no known antigen for this receptor. Base qualities are not provided; no much larger clone lies one nucleotide away.

The specimen was PBMCs or a T cell subset sorted from them (not recorded which). This TCR derives from an adult woman who had mild COVID-19 (a few samples of this study predate the infection). The sample titles of this study are shuffled in the database, so cell type and time point are left out; the donor was told from shared clones. This receptor chain uses TRBV19 and TRBJ2-1, with the D gene not confidently named. CDR3 reads: CASSIMDQQFF. The sequence in DNA is TGTGCCAGTAGTATCATGGATCAGCAGTTCTTC.